One TCR beta chain is described in this entry. Only one count was recorded for this clonotype. There is no known antigen for this receptor. Base qualities are not at hand, and no much larger clone is one base apart. This sample stems from a study of blood T cells in healthy people across ages (dated by TCRdb to the mid-2010s). Background on the whole study: In model experiments, template switching captured roughly one uniquely barcoded TCR beta cDNA molecule for every two T cells. The study measured age-related changes in TCR beta repertoire diversity using deep sequencing normalized with unique cDNA molecular identifiers. Donors were grouped into four age groups: young (average 16 years), middle-aged (39), aged (around 60) and long-lived (approximately 82). To avoid experimental bias, donors of different ages were randomly spread across the sequencing lanes. For two donors (one aged 18 to 29 and one aged 80 or older), the study analyzed two additional independent replicas of 1 million unique cDNA reads from the same blood draw.

Donors were 35 to 40 systemically healthy Caucasian individuals from Russia aged about 6 to 100 years. Each donor gave approximately 9.3 milliliters of peripheral blood, collected into EDTA-treated Vacutainer tubes. Ficoll-Paque density-gradient centrifugation was used to isolate PBMCs, with at least 6 million obtained per sample. Trizol reagent was used to extract total RNA from the PBMCs, yielding at least 5 micrograms per sample. For every donor, flow cytometry on a PBMC aliquot measured the percentage of naive CD45RAhigh/CD27high T cells. V gives up 8 bases and J gives up 4 bases, and the segment between their germline ends measures 30 bases. From the cysteine through the phenylalanine, the CDR3 covers 19 amino acids. Only CDR3 DNA remains: 57 bases, in frame from the first base. CDR1 WNHNN and CDR2 SYGVQD were looked up in the germline V gene (reference sequence). Study-wide findings and limitations: A strong correlation was found between observed TCR beta diversity and the percentage of naive T cells measured by flow cytometry. Total diversity estimates from one million sequenced T cells were considered lower bounds and underestimates. The CMV infection status of donors was not known, potentially confounding age-related changes in expanded clonotypes. As age increased, observed TCR beta diversity per million T cells dropped in a roughly linear way, and a significant reduction was already evident by age 40. The long-lived group showed more naive CD4+ T cells, fewer expanded clones and increased TCR diversity than the aged group, suggesting age selection. Because profiling used bulk unsorted PBMCs, naive and antigen-experienced compartments could not be compared conclusively.

The library came from 5' RACE. The sample was run on an Illumina HiSeq 2500. A second about 7 to 12 cycle PCR used a sample-barcoded 5' primer and a J-beta primer mix. Each TCR beta cDNA molecule received a unique molecular identifier from a template-switch 5' adaptor carrying 12 random nucleotides. Each sample yielded at least 2.5 million CDR3-containing paired-end reads. The Mint cDNA synthesis kit, primed by a TRBC-specific oligonucleotide, was used to synthesize first-strand cDNA from all RNA. All cDNA was treated with uracil-DNA glycosylase and then went through a first 18-cycle PCR with the universal primers M1SS and BC2_uni_R. Concerning the study's data processing: Each sample was normalized by randomly selecting 1 million high-quality reads, each carrying a distinct molecular identifier. Instead of being binned into consensus sequences, reads that shared molecular identifiers were thrown out. CDR3 identification, clonotype clustering and error correction used MiTCR with a Q25 quality threshold and the strictest error-elimination algorithm. A nonparametric unseen species model using Euler transformation provided a lower-bound estimate of total TCR beta diversity. TCRdb itself trimmed the public reads at Q25 with fastp, ran MiXCR and retained productive beta chains. Each CDR3 protein appears once, grouped with its most common genes and DNA. Clone size and V and J calls follow TCRdb, not the original study. This sample lists about 1.4 million distinct CDR3 sequences; roughly 59% were detected once. The top ten constitute under 8.5% of the sample.

This sequence was found in a man younger than 30 in good health. This chain is built from TRBV10-1 and TRBJ2-1; the D gene assignment is perhaps TRBD1 or TRBD2, with each matching 7 bases. Sequencing was performed on blood. The sequenced DNA is TGCGCCAGCGGTCCCGACAGGGATGATAGGATCGGGAGGTACAATGAGCAGTTCTTC. Its product reads: CASGPDRDDRIGRYNEQFF.